This T cell receptor beta chain derives from a study of blood T cell repertoires in COVID-19. Study-level background: Acute-phase and convalescent COVID-19 samples originated in the United States, Italy and Spain. T cells, B-cell-depleted T cells, or PBMCs provided the cDNA or gDNA that served as material.

The CDR3 spans 17 residues. Germline V CDR1 and CDR2: LGHDT, YNNKEL (reference sequence). With 3 bases clipped from V and 3 bases from J, the junction kept 11 bases outside the gene matches. Donors were grouped by their self-reported clinical history. Some clones are missing from TCRdb's copy, which holds only in-frame ones; the method was immunoSEQ multiplex PCR. The table includes a few hundred thousand clones, just over 85% detected once. The rearrangement links TRBV3-1 (or the pseudogene TRBV3-2) to TRBJ2-3, with 8 bases that match TRBD2. The sequencing input was PBMCs or T cells enriched from blood (not recorded which). The clonotype comes from a woman aged 45 to 65 with acute COVID-19. As DNA, the CDR3 is TGTGCCAGCAGCCAGGACCCGGGACTAGACGTGACAGATACGCAGTATTTT. Protein product: CASSQDPGLDVTDTQYF.